This T cell receptor beta chain emerged from a study of blood T cell repertoires in COVID-19. The overall study: Nucleic acid was either cDNA or gDNA, and it came from T cells, B-cell-depleted T cells, or PBMCs.

This table comes from immunoSEQ multiplex PCR, and its TCRdb copy is limited to in-frame clones, with some not included. The top ten clones hold 6.2% of a sample with roughly 150,000 clones, about 85% of them seen once. Germline V lookup: CDR1 LGHDT, CDR2 YNNKEL (reference sequence). This CDR3 has 14 amino acids. Trimming removed 4 bases at V and 5 bases at J, with 14 bases between. The participants were between about 18 and 89 years old and came from fewer than 25 US areas. Clinical histories supplied by participants themselves formed the basis of cohort assignment. The sequence was collected from a woman between 40 and 50 years old who had recovered from COVID-19. The sequenced sample consisted of PBMCs or T cells enriched from blood (not recorded which). The chain employs TRBV3-1 (or the pseudogene TRBV3-2) and TRBJ1-2; D is possibly TRBD1 (5 bases). The DNA of the CDR3 is TGTGCCAGCAGCCCTCGGCAGGGTCGATATGGCTACACCTTC. Its translation is CASSPRQGRYGYTF.